This entry features one T cell receptor (beta chain) sequence. Its antigen is currently unknown. Each TRB cDNA library was prepared by 5' RACE (with UMI labels). One entry per CDR3 protein, without DNA, is what TCRdb gives after re-calling the 5' RACE reads. The repertoire table contains more than 80,000 distinct CDR3 sequences. The study sorted every CD8+ T cell subset in triplicate at 300,000 cells each. CD45RO-CCR7+CD27+CD95- expression identified naive CD8+ T cells. This entry belongs to a study of CXCR3-negative and CXCR3-positive naive CD8 T cells. Overall study findings and caveats: The study found that naive CXCR3-negative and CXCR3-positive cells shared TRBV-TRBJ usage, while memory cells differed. Similarly elevated diversity marked both naive subsets, with memory CD8+ cells showing far lower diversity. A higher hydrophobicity marked the TRB CDR3s of CXCR3-positive naive cells versus CXCR3-negative naive cells.

Per the germline V gene, CDR1 is LNHNV and CDR2 is YYDKDF (reference sequence). CDR3 length equals 16 residues. The material sequenced was naive CXCR3+ CD8+ T cells from blood. Subset given: CD45RO-CCR7+CD27+CD95- naive CD8+ T cells expressing CXCR3 (TNR3+). This chain connects TRBV15 to TRBJ2-5; TCRdb designates TRBD1, a call that cannot be tested without DNA. The sequence was obtained from a human donor in good health. Some clones in this sample may be carry-over from other donors' samples. The CDR3 reads CATSRDLGDPQETQYF.